This note documents a single T cell receptor (beta chain) sequence. V lost 5 bases and J lost 6; bases outside the gene matches: 11. The CDR3 has 16 amino acids. Germline-derived CDR1 and CDR2 are SGHTA and FQGTGA. Sequenced by immunoSEQ multiplex PCR; TCRdb stores in-frame clones only, minus some. The sample has some 300,000 clones, around 89% seen once. The Seattle patients joined while their infection was active and were tracked longitudinally afterward. This record comes from a study of blood T cell repertoires in COVID-19. In the study overall: Collection of acute and convalescent COVID-19 samples took place in the United States, Italy and Spain. The analysed material was cDNA or gDNA that came from T cells, B-cell-depleted T cells, or PBMCs.

Input material: peripheral blood. The TCR sequence derives from a woman aged 50 to 65 with COVID-19, enrolled during active disease. V is TRBV7-3 and J is TRBJ2-1; 9 nucleotides align to TRBD2. The CDR3 bases are TGTGCCAGCAGCCTCCTATGGGGCGGGAGGGCCAATGAGCAGTTCTTC. Its translation: CASSLLWGGRANEQFF.